This is a list of T cell receptor beta chains from one sample in a study of shared clonotypes between healthy human individuals. Only in-frame clones appear in the TCRdb table, and some are missing; sequencing was by immunoSEQ multiplex PCR. The sample records nearly 1 million clones, approximately 80% being singletons. Sequencing was done on a sample of memory CD4+ T cells sorted from blood. These receptors were taken from a man aged 18 to 30 in good health. Both conserved end residues are part of each CDR3. D genes are given only for firm matches. Size tells how often a clone was seen (once, few, many) or the class of an expanded clone, and some rows leave it out.

v_call: TRBV5-6; d_call: .; clone_size: .; j_call: TRBJ1-1; cdr3_aa: CASSLERLPTEAFF; cdr3_nt: TGTGCCAGCAGCTTGGAGCGGCTCCCCACTGAAGCTTTCTTT
v_call: TRBV10-2; d_call: .; clone_size: .; j_call: TRBJ2-7; cdr3_aa: CASSGTGTKSYEQYF; cdr3_nt: TGCGCCAGCAGTGGGACCGGGACAAAAAGCTACGAGCAGTACTTC
v_call: TRBV9; d_call: .; clone_size: .; j_call: TRBJ2-1; cdr3_aa: CASSVVGGGAYNEQFF; cdr3_nt: TGTGCCAGCAGCGTAGTTGGGGGCGGCGCGTACAATGAGCAGTTCTTC
v_call: TRBV28; d_call: TRBD1; clone_size: .; j_call: TRBJ2-7; cdr3_aa: CASSSGGKGEQYF; cdr3_nt: TGTGCCAGCAGTTCAGGGGGCAAAGGCGAGCAGTACTTC
v_call: TRBV29-1; d_call: .; clone_size: .; j_call: TRBJ2-7; cdr3_aa: CSVSGGSYEQYF; cdr3_nt: TGCAGCGTTAGCGGCGGCTCCTACGAGCAGTACTTC
v_call: TRBV9; d_call: TRBD1; clone_size: few; j_call: TRBJ2-1; cdr3_aa: CASSVGGTGHNEQFF; cdr3_nt: TGTGCCAGCAGCGTAGGTGGGACAGGTCACAATGAGCAGTTCTTC
v_call: TRBV18; d_call: .; clone_size: few; j_call: TRBJ2-7; cdr3_aa: CASSTSNYEQYF; cdr3_nt: TGTGCCAGCTCGACTAGTAACTACGAGCAGTACTTC
v_call: TRBV28; d_call: .; clone_size: .; j_call: TRBJ1-1; cdr3_aa: CASLSVGTEAFF; cdr3_nt: TGTGCCAGCCTGTCCGTGGGGACTGAAGCTTTCTTT
v_call: TRBV2; d_call: TRBD1; clone_size: .; j_call: TRBJ1-1; cdr3_aa: CASRGPGQRNTEAFF; cdr3_nt: TGTGCCAGCAGGGGGCCGGGACAGAGAAACACTGAAGCTTTCTTT
v_call: TRBV19; d_call: .; clone_size: .; j_call: TRBJ2-7; cdr3_aa: CASSISPRAFYEQYF; cdr3_nt: TGTGCCAGTAGTATAAGCCCCCGGGCGTTCTACGAGCAGTACTTC
v_call: TRBV9; d_call: .; clone_size: .; j_call: TRBJ1-3; cdr3_aa: CASSVGGRGAVNTIYF; cdr3_nt: TGTGCCAGCAGCGTAGGGGGTCGAGGGGCCGTGAACACCATATATTTT
v_call: TRBV11-2; d_call: TRBD1; clone_size: .; j_call: TRBJ1-6; cdr3_aa: CASSPDRGDRNSPLHF; cdr3_nt: TGTGCCAGCAGTCCGGACAGGGGGGATCGGAATTCACCCCTCCACTTT
v_call: TRBV6-6; d_call: .; clone_size: .; j_call: TRBJ2-7; cdr3_aa: CASSYGHRYEQYF; cdr3_nt: TGTGCCAGCAGTTACGGGCATCGCTACGAGCAGTACTTC
v_call: TRBV27; d_call: .; clone_size: once; j_call: TRBJ1-2; cdr3_aa: CASRSVGGYTF; cdr3_nt: TGTGCCAGCAGATCAGTAGGCGGCTACACCTTC
v_call: TRBV19; d_call: .; clone_size: few; j_call: TRBJ1-6; cdr3_aa: CASSIGQGFRSPLHF; cdr3_nt: TGTGCCAGTAGTATAGGGCAGGGGTTTCGTTCACCCCTCCACTTT
v_call: TRBV10-3; d_call: .; clone_size: few; j_call: TRBJ2-2; cdr3_aa: CAISESRGVTGELFF; cdr3_nt: TGTGCCATCAGTGAGTCGAGGGGTGTCACCGGGGAGCTGTTTTTT
v_call: TRBV7-2; d_call: .; clone_size: .; j_call: TRBJ2-7; cdr3_aa: CASSFRPNYEQYF; cdr3_nt: TGTGCCAGCAGCTTCCGACCGAACTACGAGCAGTACTTC
v_call: TRBV2; d_call: .; clone_size: .; j_call: TRBJ2-1; cdr3_aa: CASSEYARGFYNEQFF; cdr3_nt: TGTGCCAGCAGTGAATATGCCAGGGGATTCTACAATGAGCAGTTCTTC
v_call: TRBV7-8; d_call: TRBD2; clone_size: .; j_call: TRBJ2-7; cdr3_aa: CASSLGSGTSGRSYEQYF; cdr3_nt: TGTGCCAGCAGCTTAGGGTCCGGGACTAGCGGGAGGTCCTACGAGCAGTACTTC
v_call: TRBV15; d_call: TRBD1; clone_size: .; j_call: TRBJ1-5; cdr3_aa: CATSRATGGSQPQHF; cdr3_nt: TGTGCCACCAGCAGAGCGACAGGGGGAAGTCAGCCCCAGCATTTT
v_call: TRBV18; d_call: .; clone_size: .; j_call: TRBJ1-1; cdr3_aa: CASSPQADLNTEAFF; cdr3_nt: TGTGCCAGCTCCCCACAGGCCGACTTGAACACTGAAGCTTTCTTT
v_call: TRBV6-5; d_call: .; clone_size: .; j_call: TRBJ2-7; cdr3_aa: CASSRGMTYEQYF; cdr3_nt: TGTGCCAGCAGCAGGGGAATGACCTACGAGCAGTACTTC
v_call: TRBV6-6; d_call: .; clone_size: .; j_call: TRBJ1-1; cdr3_aa: CASSYQDGEAFF; cdr3_nt: TGTGCCAGCAGTTACCAGGACGGTGAAGCTTTCTTT
v_call: TRBV28; d_call: TRBD2; clone_size: .; j_call: TRBJ2-7; cdr3_aa: CASSLSEAFGSLADSYEQYF; cdr3_nt: TGTGCCAGCAGTTTATCTGAGGCCTTCGGTAGCCTAGCGGATAGCTACGAGCAGTACTTC
v_call: TRBV11-2; d_call: .; clone_size: .; j_call: TRBJ2-5; cdr3_aa: CASSLGLGAETQYF; cdr3_nt: TGTGCCAGCAGCTTAGGGCTGGGGGCAGAGACCCAGTACTTC
v_call: TRBV10-1; d_call: .; clone_size: .; j_call: TRBJ2-5; cdr3_aa: CASSEPGQETQYF; cdr3_nt: TGCGCCAGCAGTGAACCGGGGCAAGAGACCCAGTACTTC
v_call: TRBV28; d_call: .; clone_size: .; j_call: TRBJ1-5; cdr3_aa: CASSRFRGGLRNQPQHF; cdr3_nt: TGTGCCAGCAGTAGGTTCAGGGGAGGGCTTCGCAATCAGCCCCAGCATTTT
v_call: TRBV5-1; d_call: .; clone_size: .; j_call: TRBJ2-7; cdr3_aa: CASSLGPAGADYEQYF; cdr3_nt: TGCGCCAGCAGCTTGGGGCCAGCGGGTGCGGACTACGAGCAGTACTTC
v_call: TRBV11-2; d_call: TRBD1; clone_size: few; j_call: TRBJ1-1; cdr3_aa: CASSGTGTTEAFF; cdr3_nt: TGTGCCAGCAGCGGGACAGGTACCACTGAAGCTTTCTTT